Each of the 26 T cell receptor beta chains below was sequenced from the same sample in a study of technical replicates of blood from a handful of donors. Profiling relied on immunoSEQ multiplex PCR, and the TCRdb table lists in-frame clones only, not all of them. The sample has 75,000 to 90,000 clones, roughly 96% seen once. The sequencing sample was made of T cells isolated from PBMCs. Receptors were obtained from a human donor in good health.

V usage is TRBV2 and J usage is TRBJ2-7, with 11 nucleotides matching TRBD1. The CDR3 runs to 20 residues. Germline CDR1 is SNHLY and CDR2 is FYNNEI. V lost 0 bases and J lost 1; bases outside the gene matches: 14. The CDR3 region is CASSEAVGQGALWVSYEQYF. The CDR3 nucleotides are TGTGCCAGCAGTGAAGCGGTAGGACAGGGGGCGCTTTGGGTATCCTACGAGCAGTACTTC.

The gene calls are TRBV7-9 and TRBJ2-1; TRBD2 matches at 7 bases. The germline V gene encodes CDR1 SEHNR and CDR2 FQNEAQ (reference sequence). There are 14 residues in the CDR3. V was pared by 7 bases and J by 0 bases, with 3 bases of the junction left unmatched. The CDR3 spells CASTSGVSYNEQFF. Written as DNA, the CDR3 is TGTGCCAGCACCAGCGGGGTCTCCTACAATGAGCAGTTCTTC.

The genes are TRBV30 and TRBJ2-7; D possibly corresponds to TRBD1 (8 bases). Looked up from germline, CDR1 is GTSNPN and CDR2 is SVGIG (reference sequence). The V end lost 4 bases, the J end lost 1 base, and 11 bases lay between the germline ends. The length of the CDR3 is 13 residues. The CDR3, as DNA: TGTGCCTGGAACAGGGGGGGGTCCTACGAGCAGTACTTC. Encoded protein: CAWNRGGSYEQYF.

J is TRBJ2-2 and V is TRBV6-5; D is uncertain. Germline assignment: CDR1 MNHEY and CDR2 SVGAGI. This CDR3 comprises 13 residues. V gave up 2 bases and J gave up 5 bases, with 6 bases separating them. The CDR3 region is CASSYLETGELFF. CDR3 DNA: TGTGCCAGCAGTTACCTAGAGACCGGGGAGCTGTTTTTT.

This chain uses TRBV5-1 with TRBJ2-2; TRBD2 matches 7 bases. Trimming at V came to 4 bases and at J to 6 bases, leaving 6 bases not matched to a gene. CDR3 length: 14 residues. The germline V gene encodes CDR1 SGHRS and CDR2 YFSETQ. The CDR3 loop is CASSPNGLAGELFF. The CDR3 region has the DNA TGCGCCAGCAGCCCGAACGGACTAGCCGGGGAGCTGTTTTTT.

The V call is TRBV7-2, the J call TRBJ2-1, with 7 bases lining up with TRBD2. This CDR3 has 14 residues. V was clipped by 5 bases and J by 4 bases; unmatched bases: 5. CDR1 SGHTA and CDR2 FQGNSA come from the germline V gene. The CDR3 DNA is TGTGCCAGCAGCCCACTAGCGCAATACAATGAGCAGTTCTTC. This translates into CASSPLAQYNEQFF.

The chain is built from TRBV25-1 and TRBJ2-7; 10 positions agree with TRBD2. Germline values: CDR1 MGHDK, CDR2 SYGVNS. The ends lost 4 bases at V and 2 bases at J; junction bases unmatched: 8. The CDR3 consists of 16 residues. Here the CDR3 reads CASSVLTSGYTYEQYF. The CDR3 nucleotides read TGTGCCAGCAGTGTGCTGACTAGCGGGTATACCTACGAGCAGTACTTC.

The CDR3 bases are TGTGCCAGCAGCTTTCGACAGGGCTCTGAAGCTTTCTTT. Translation gives CASSFRQGSEAFF. The rearrangement joins TRBV7-9 to TRBJ1-1; 7 bases fit TRBD1. The CDR3 is 13 residues long. Germline-derived CDR1 and CDR2 are SEHNR and FQNEAQ (reference sequence). Trimming cost V 3 bases and J 6 bases; bases outside gene matches: 4.

CDR3 protein: CASSETGAGGNTIYF. The CDR3 DNA sequence: TGTGCCAGCAGTGAAACAGGGGCAGGCGGAAACACCATATATTTT. The rearrangement uses TRBV6-1 and TRBJ1-3, with TRBD1 matching 7 bases. The CDR3 runs 15 residues. Germline loops: CDR1 MNHNS, CDR2 SASEGT. The V gene end was trimmed by 2 bases and the J gene end by 4 bases; junction bases not matched to a gene: 5.

V gene TRBV29-1 combines with J gene TRBJ1-2, with 7 nucleotides matching TRBD1. V shed 7 bases, J shed 3 bases, and the junction held 5 bases outside the gene matches. Germline assignment: CDR1 SQVTM and CDR2 ANQGSEA. This CDR3 has 12 residues. CDR3 sequence: CSGDTGDYGYTF. DNA of the CDR3: TGCAGCGGGGACACAGGGGACTATGGCTACACCTTC.

The chain carries TRBV7-9 and TRBJ1-1, with TRBD1 as a possible D gene (5 bases). The CDR3 covers 13 residues. Between the trimmed V and J ends, which lost 5 bases and 2 bases, there was a span of 9 bases. Germline loops: CDR1 SEHNR, CDR2 FQNEAQ (reference sequence). CDR3 sequence reads: CASSLTENTEAFF. In nucleotides, the CDR3 is TGTGCCAGCAGCCTGACAGAAAACACTGAAGCTTTCTTT.

The V gene is TRBV28, the J gene TRBJ1-1; D gene unclear. Germline CDR1 is MDHEN and CDR2 is SYDVKM. There are 11 residues in the CDR3. V lost 3 bases to trimming and J lost 8 bases, with 7 bases between them. CDR3 in DNA: TGTGCCAGCAGTTTGGGAGAGGAAGCTTTCTTT. The encoded protein is CASSLGEEAFF. The entire variable domain, with the rest obtained from reference TRBV28 and TRBJ1-1, is as follows: DVKVTQSSRYLVKRTGEKVFLECVQDMDHENMFWYRQDPGLGLRLIYFSYDVKMKEKGDIPEGYSVSREKKERFSLILESASTNQTSMYLCASSLGEEAFFGQGTRLTVV.

This clone was counted once. The genes are TRBV5-4 and TRBJ1-1, with D unclear. V dropped 7 bases and J dropped 5 bases, with 15 bases sitting between them. The germline V gene has CDR1 SGHNT and CDR2 YYREEE (reference sequence). The CDR3 length is 13 residues. CDR3 in amino acids: CASLAASGTEAFF. DNA of the CDR3: TGTGCCAGCCTCGCGGCTTCTGGGACTGAAGCTTTCTTT.

The chain links TRBV7-9 to TRBJ2-2, with a tentative D call TRBD2 (5 bases). There are 17 residues in the CDR3. Germline V gene sequence: CDR1 SEHNR, CDR2 FQNEAQ (reference sequence). V dropped 5 bases and J dropped 0 bases, with 16 bases sitting between them. The CDR3 DNA reads TGTGCCAGCAGCGGGCCGGGAATTACTTCGAACACCGGGGAGCTGTTTTTT. It encodes CASSGPGITSNTGELFF.

This clone was detected once. The chain couples TRBV27 to TRBJ1-4; D is perhaps TRBD1 (6 bases). There are 14 residues in the CDR3. Germline V gives CDR1 MNHEY, CDR2 SMNVEV (reference sequence). The V and J ends lost 5 bases and 6 bases respectively, with 13 bases between them. CDR3 DNA sequence: TGTGCCAGCAGTACGTTACAGGGAGATGAAAAACTGTTTTTT. Its translation is CASSTLQGDEKLFF.

The sample holds a few counts of this clone. V gene TRBV19 combines with J gene TRBJ1-2, with D hard to call. The CDR3 sequence is 14 residues long. V shed 0 bases and J shed 7 bases, with 12 bases lying between them. Per the germline V gene, CDR1 is LNHDA and CDR2 is SQIVND (reference sequence). The CDR3 DNA reads as TGTGCCAGTAGTATAGATCTTGAGGTAGCTGGCTACACCTTC. This sequence encodes CASSIDLEVAGYTF.

The chain couples TRBV19 to TRBJ2-7; 16 nucleotides align to TRBD2. J gave up 0 bases and V 4 bases, and 3 bases lay outside the gene matches. Germline loops: CDR1 LNHDA, CDR2 SQIVND (reference sequence). This CDR3 comprises 17 residues. DNA for the CDR3: TGTGCCAGTAGTACGGGACTAGCGGGAGGGAGCTCCTACGAGCAGTACTTC. Translated: CASSTGLAGGSSYEQYF.

The chain joins TRBV7-9 to TRBJ2-7, with TRBD1 matching 8 bases. The germline gives CDR1 SEHNR, CDR2 FQNEAQ (reference sequence). The V gene end was trimmed by 6 bases and the J gene end by 6 bases; junction bases not matched to a gene: 10. The length of the CDR3 is 14 residues. DNA for the CDR3: TGTGCCAGCAGTTATACAGGGGGAAGCAGCGAGCAGTACTTC. This sequence encodes CASSYTGGSSEQYF.

The chain's CDR3 is CASSLVGQDRVGNQPQHF. The CDR3 coding sequence is TGTGCCAGCAGCTTAGTGGGACAGGATAGGGTCGGCAATCAGCCCCAGCATTTT. The chain recombines TRBV13 with TRBJ1-5; 8 bases fit TRBD1. CDR3 size: 18 residues. V shed 1 base and J 2 bases; nucleotides not matched to a gene: 10. The germline CDR1 and CDR2 sequences are PRHDT and FYEKMQ (reference sequence).

DNA for the CDR3: TGTGCCAGCAGTTACGCGGCTAGCGGGAGCACAGATACGCAGTATTTT. Translating it yields CASSYAASGSTDTQYF. V and J are TRBV6-5 and TRBJ2-3; 8 positions match TRBD2. Germline V gene lookup returns CDR1 MNHEY and CDR2 SVGAGI. Trimming removed 2 bases from V and 0 bases from J; junction bases left unmatched: 4. The CDR3 extends over 16 amino acids.

This clone was counted only a few times. The CDR3 sequence: CASSVFRGYTF. The CDR3 coding sequence is TGTGCCAGCAGTGTCTTCAGGGGCTACACCTTC. V gene TRBV6-1 combines with J gene TRBJ1-2; D is uncertain. This CDR3 is 11 amino acids long. V was shortened by 4 bases and J by 8 bases, with 8 bases between the two germline ends. Germline assignment: CDR1 MNHNS and CDR2 SASEGT.

This clone has only a few counts. The chain combines TRBV10-3 with TRBJ2-2; D is uncertain. The CDR3 sequence is 13 residues long. Per the germline V gene, CDR1 is ENHRY and CDR2 is SYGVKD. Trimming took 4 bases from V and 6 from J, leaving 9 bases between them. The CDR3 here is CAISGPVAGELFF. For the CDR3, the DNA is TGTGCCATCAGTGGCCCAGTTGCCGGGGAGCTGTTTTTT.

This clone was detected only once. The J gene is TRBJ2-1, the V gene TRBV27, with 10 positions matching TRBD1. The CDR3 length is 15 residues. After removal of 5 bases from V and 5 bases from J, the junction contained 6 bases not matched to a gene. The germline V gene encodes CDR1 MNHEY and CDR2 SMNVEV (reference sequence). The CDR3, as DNA: TGTGCCAGCAGTGCTCGGGACAGGGGCCACAATGAGCAGTTCTTC. Translated: CASSARDRGHNEQFF.

The V gene is TRBV27, the J gene TRBJ1-5, with 7 bases matching TRBD1. V gave up 2 bases and J gave up 5 bases; unmatched junction bases: 6. The CDR3 extends over 15 amino acids. CDR1 is MNHEY, CDR2 SMNVEV, per germline (reference sequence). This chain's CDR3 is CASSLKLTGDQPQHF. The DNA for the CDR3 is TGTGCCAGCAGTTTAAAATTAACAGGGGATCAGCCCCAGCATTTT.

V gene TRBV7-6 combines with J gene TRBJ2-1; 8 nucleotides align to TRBD2. CDR1 SGHVS and CDR2 FNYEAQ come from the germline V gene. Trimming removed 5 bases from V and 8 bases from J; junction bases left unmatched: 14. This CDR3 spans 16 amino acids. CDR3 amino acids: CASSPSSGTSFDEQFF. The CDR3 DNA sequence: TGTGCCAGCAGCCCTAGTTCCGGGACTAGTTTCGATGAGCAGTTCTTC.

The chain has TRBV5-1 and TRBJ2-1; 11 bases are a match to TRBD2. J gave up 13 bases and V 4 bases, and 7 bases lay outside the gene matches. This CDR3 contains 13 residues. CDR1 is SGHRS, CDR2 YFSETQ, per germline. CDR3 protein: CASSDQTSGRQFF. For the CDR3, the DNA is TGCGCCAGCAGCGATCAAACTAGCGGGAGACAGTTCTTC.